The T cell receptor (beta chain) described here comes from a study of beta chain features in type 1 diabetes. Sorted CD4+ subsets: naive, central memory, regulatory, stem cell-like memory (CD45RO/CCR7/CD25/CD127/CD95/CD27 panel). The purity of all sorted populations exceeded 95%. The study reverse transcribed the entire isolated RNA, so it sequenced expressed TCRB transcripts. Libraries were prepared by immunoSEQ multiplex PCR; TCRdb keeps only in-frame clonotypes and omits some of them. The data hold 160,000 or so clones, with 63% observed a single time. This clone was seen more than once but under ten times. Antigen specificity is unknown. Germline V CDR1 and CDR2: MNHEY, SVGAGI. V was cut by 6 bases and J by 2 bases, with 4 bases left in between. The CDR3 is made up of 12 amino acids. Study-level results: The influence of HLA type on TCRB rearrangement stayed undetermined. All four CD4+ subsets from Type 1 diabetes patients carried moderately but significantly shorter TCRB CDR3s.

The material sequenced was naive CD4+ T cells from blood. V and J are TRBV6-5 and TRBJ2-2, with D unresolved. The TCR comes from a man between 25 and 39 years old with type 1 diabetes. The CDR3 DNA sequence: TGTGCCAGCAGAAGAAACACCGGGGAGCTGTTTTTT. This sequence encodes CASRRNTGELFF.